This TCR beta chain was profiled in a study of response to subunit inactivated influenza vaccine. Regarding the study as a whole: New T cells are recruited in small numbers by each seasonal influenza vaccination, according to the authors' suggestion.

As concerns this clonotype: As yet, its antigen is unknown.

One entry per CDR3 protein results from TCRdb running MiXCR on the RT-PCR reads. The table has 550,000 to 800,000 distinct CDR3 sequences, around 16% seen once. Germline CDR1 is DFQATT and CDR2 is SNEGSKA (reference sequence). There are 10 residues in the CDR3. V was trimmed by 4 bases and J by 4 bases, leaving 5 bases between them. The sample was PBMCs from blood, taken less than 13 days after vaccination. The gene calls are TRBV20-1 and TRBJ2-7; D is undetermined. This TCR was sampled from a man over 45 who received an inactivated influenza vaccine. This chain's CDR3 is CSAKQYEQYF. CDR3 coding DNA: TGCAGTGCTAAACAGTACGAGCAGTACTTC.